This T cell receptor (beta chain) was sequenced for a study of blood T cell repertoires in COVID-19. As for the study in general: Samples taken during acute and convalescent COVID-19 were collected in the United States, Italy and Spain.

Original processing notes: Estimation of nucleated cell counts was performed using reference gene primer amplification. Sequenced by immunoSEQ multiplex PCR; TCRdb stores in-frame clones only, minus some. V and J calls and clone size are copied from that table; D and trimming were computed from the DNA. The table shows 300,000 or so clones, with more than 70% occurring only once. The length of the CDR3 is 17 residues. Sequencing used peripheral blood. V gene TRBV21-1 combines with J gene TRBJ2-4; TRBD2 is the table's D call and was not checked against the DNA. TRBV21-1 is flagged as a pseudogene. This clonotype was obtained from a woman in her twenties or thirties who had recovered from COVID-19. The CDR3 spells CASSNPSGGATKNIQYF. The CDR3 DNA follows: TGTGCCAGCAGCAATCCAAGCGGGGGGGCGACCAAAAACATTCAGTACTTC.